The 28 T cell receptor beta chains reported below all come from one sample, sequenced in a study of cytomegalovirus exposure and HLA in healthy donors. 13 Jbeta primers and 60 Vbeta primers were used for the PCR. Some clones are missing from TCRdb's copy, which holds only in-frame ones; the method was immunoSEQ multiplex PCR. The sample lists hundreds of thousands of clones; around four fifths were seen once. Sequenced input: PBMCs. These receptor sequences come from a boy younger than 10 in good health and CMV-seronegative.

This chain links TRBV6-5 with TRBJ2-1; 7 positions agree with TRBD2. Germline V gives CDR1 MNHEY, CDR2 SVGAGI. Trimming removed 9 bases from V and 3 bases from J; junction bases left unmatched: 5. This CDR3 comprises 13 residues. CDR3 protein: CASGRANYNEQFF. The CDR3 bases are TGTGCCAGTGGGAGGGCCAACTACAATGAGCAGTTCTTC.

The V gene is TRBV5-1, the J gene TRBJ2-5; 13 nucleotides line up with TRBD2. Trimming removed 0 bases from V and 3 bases from J; junction bases left unmatched: 2. Germline V CDR1 and CDR2: SGHRS, YFSETQ. The CDR3 extends over 16 amino acids. The CDR3 bases are TGCGCCAGCAGCTTGGGACTAGCGGGAGGTAAAGAGACCCAGTACTTC. Protein: CASSLGLAGGKETQYF.

V usage is TRBV7-9 and J usage is TRBJ2-3; 8 bases agree with TRBD1. V trimming: 7 bases; J trimming: 5 bases; junction bases outside the gene matches: 5. Germline CDR1 reads SEHNR; CDR2 reads FQNEAQ (reference sequence). The CDR3 covers 13 residues. Here the CDR3 DNA reads TGTGCCAGCACCATCGACAGGGGAGATACGCAGTATTTT. Protein: CASTIDRGDTQYF.

The chain has TRBV5-1 and TRBJ2-7; D gene unclear. The CDR3 sequence is 14 residues long. Trimming took off 5 bases at V and 0 bases at J, with 12 bases between the two ends. Germline lookup yields CDR1 SGHRS and CDR2 YFSETQ. CDR3 loop: CASSPRVDSYEQYF. In DNA form, the CDR3 reads TGCGCCAGCAGTCCCCGGGTGGACTCCTACGAGCAGTACTTC.

This sequence joins TRBV30 and TRBJ1-3; 8 nucleotides align to TRBD1. Trimming took 4 bases from V and 2 from J; bases not matched to a gene: 4. The CDR3 spans 14 residues. Germline CDR1 and CDR2: GTSNPN and SVGIG (reference sequence). CDR3 nucleotide sequence: TGTGCCTGGACAGGGGGCTATCCTGGAAACACCATATATTTT. Translation gives CAWTGGYPGNTIYF.

The chain is built from TRBV6-5 and TRBJ2-2; D is perhaps TRBD2 (6 bases). The germline V and J ends were trimmed by 2 bases and 5 bases, with 15 bases remaining between them. The CDR3 loop spans 16 amino acids. The germline CDR1 and CDR2 sequences are MNHEY and SVGAGI. The chain's CDR3 is CASSYNREVVTGELFF. The CDR3 region has the DNA TGTGCCAGCAGTTACAATAGGGAGGTTGTAACCGGGGAGCTGTTTTTT.

This rearrangement joins TRBV5-8 to TRBJ1-2, with D possibly TRBD1 on 5 matching bases. CDR1 is SGHTS and CDR2 is YDEGEE in the germline V gene. V gave up 0 bases and J gave up 0 bases, with 9 bases separating them. The CDR3 consists of 15 residues. CDR3 residues: CASSLETVSNYGYTF. The CDR3, as DNA: TGTGCCAGCAGCTTGGAGACAGTCTCTAACTATGGCTACACCTTC. Using reference TRBV5-8 and TRBJ1-2 for the parts outside the CDR3, the full variable domain is EAGVTQSPTHLIKTRGQQATLRCSPISGHTSVYWYQQALGLGLQFLLWYDEGEERNRGNFPPRFSGRQFPNYSSELNVNALELEDSALYLCASSLETVSNYGYTFGSGTRLTVV.

The rearrangement links TRBV19 to TRBJ2-3, with D maybe TRBD2 (6 bases). CDR1 is LNHDA and CDR2 is SQIVND in the germline V gene (reference sequence). The V gene lost 4 bases and the J gene lost 8 bases, with 16 bases spanning the gap. The CDR3 has 14 residues. The CDR3 DNA sequence: TGTGCCAGTAGTACCCGACTAGAGGGCGTTACGCAGTATTTT. It translates to CASSTRLEGVTQYF.

The chain combines TRBV29-1 with TRBJ2-1, with TRBD1 matching over 7 bases. The CDR3 is 13 amino acids. V lost 4 bases, J lost 7 bases, and 7 bases stayed unmatched. Germline V gene data show CDR1 as SQVTM and CDR2 as ANQGSEA. Here the CDR3 reads CSVGPGGLNEQFF. For the CDR3, the DNA is TGCAGCGTTGGGCCAGGGGGTTTGAATGAGCAGTTCTTC.

The rearrangement joins TRBV5-1 to TRBJ2-7, with a weak D call TRBD1 (6 bases). Trimming shortened V by 0 bases and J by 2 bases, and 12 bases separated the two germline ends. The CDR3 contains 15 residues. Per the germline V gene, CDR1 is SGHRS and CDR2 is YFSETQ. Written as DNA, the CDR3 is TGCGCCAGCAGCTTGGAACAGGGTTCCCCCTACGAGCAGTACTTC. It encodes CASSLEQGSPYEQYF.

This chain's CDR3 is CASSYSGGETEAFF. The CDR3 bases are TGTGCCAGCAGTTACTCAGGCGGGGAGACTGAAGCTTTCTTT. V and J are TRBV6-5 and TRBJ1-1; D call uncertain. Germline-derived CDR1 and CDR2 are MNHEY and SVGAGI. V lost 0 bases to trimming and J lost 5 bases, with 10 bases between them. The CDR3 loop spans 14 amino acids.

This clone has just a few counts. The chain couples TRBV6-5 to TRBJ2-3; 11 nucleotides align to TRBD2. V shed 5 bases, J shed 5 bases, and the junction held 3 bases outside the gene matches. In germline, CDR1 is MNHEY, CDR2 SVGAGI. The CDR3 has 14 amino acids. The CDR3 nucleotides read TGTGCCAGCAGTCTAGGACTAGCGGGAGATACGCAGTATTTT. This gives the protein CASSLGLAGDTQYF.

V and J are TRBV6-5 and TRBJ1-6; TRBD1 is a possible D gene (5 bases). The germline V gene has CDR1 MNHEY and CDR2 SVGAGI. Deletions cut 6 bases from V and 9 bases from J, with 9 bases between. This CDR3 has 12 residues. CDR3 in amino acids: CASRSGGSPLHF. The CDR3 bases are TGTGCCAGCAGGTCCGGGGGTTCACCCCTCCACTTT.

The genes are TRBV9 and TRBJ2-3, with 9 bases aligning to TRBD2. V lost 0 bases, J lost 3 bases, and 8 bases stayed unmatched. Germline lookup yields CDR1 SGDLS and CDR2 YYNGEE. CDR3 length: 17 amino acids. Here the CDR3 reads CASSVGGAGGPTDTQYF. The CDR3 coding sequence is TGTGCCAGCAGCGTAGGTGGGGCGGGGGGGCCGACAGATACGCAGTATTTT.

The V gene is TRBV6-6, the J gene TRBJ2-5; 7 bases line up with TRBD2. V shed 10 bases and J 2 bases; nucleotides not matched to a gene: 10. Germline loops: CDR1 MNHNY, CDR2 SVGAGI (reference sequence). This CDR3 spans 14 amino acids. The CDR3 loop reads CATLRGDLQETQYF. The CDR3 bases are TGTGCCACTCTCCGGGGGGATTTACAAGAGACCCAGTACTTC.

The chain combines TRBV11-3 with TRBJ1-6, with a tentative D call TRBD1 (6 bases). The V and J ends lost 2 bases and 10 bases respectively, with 9 bases between them. CDR1 is SGHNT and CDR2 is YENEEA in the germline V gene. This CDR3 has 13 residues. The CDR3 nucleotides are TGTGCCAGCAGCTTAAGCCAGGGGTCACCCCTCCACTTT. The encoded protein is CASSLSQGSPLHF.

CDR3 sequence: CASRSGTGAETQYF. The CDR3 nucleotides are TGTGCCAGCAGGTCCGGGACAGGGGCTGAGACCCAGTACTTC. The chain uses TRBV2 and TRBJ2-5; 10 bases align to TRBD1. Trimming took 6 bases from V and 5 from J; bases not matched to a gene: 6. The CDR3 is 14 amino acids. In germline, CDR1 is SNHLY, CDR2 FYNNEI.

The V call is TRBV5-6, the J call TRBJ2-7; 7 bases map to TRBD2. With 4 bases clipped from V and 2 bases from J, the junction kept 6 bases outside the gene matches. The CDR3 extends over 14 amino acids. Germline CDR1 SGHDT, CDR2 YYEEEE. The CDR3 region is CASSGGDPTYEQYF. In DNA form, the CDR3 reads TGTGCCAGCAGCGGGGGGGACCCAACCTACGAGCAGTACTTC.

The chain employs TRBV4-2 and TRBJ1-2; D is unresolved. Trimming removed 1 base at V and 5 bases at J, with 14 bases between. CDR3 size: 15 residues. CDR1 is LGHNA and CDR2 is YNFKEQ in the germline V gene. CDR3 sequence reads: CASSQVLEGGYGYTF. CDR3 DNA: TGTGCCAGCAGCCAAGTCTTGGAAGGAGGATATGGCTACACCTTC.

The J gene is TRBJ1-6, the V gene TRBV6-5; tentative D call: TRBD1 (5 bases). The CDR3 runs 14 residues. V lost 4 bases to trimming and J lost 7 bases, with 11 bases between them. CDR1 and CDR2 (germline): MNHEY, SVGAGI. DNA for the CDR3: TGTGCCAGCAGTTTGCACAGGCCCAATTCACCCCTCCACTTT. Encoded protein: CASSLHRPNSPLHF.

The genes are TRBV30 and TRBJ2-1; 12 nucleotides match TRBD2. The CDR3 runs to 15 residues. V gave up 3 bases and J gave up 3 bases; unmatched junction bases: 3. Looked up from germline, CDR1 is GTSNPN and CDR2 is SVGIG (reference sequence). The DNA for the CDR3 is TGTGCCTGGAGCCAGACTAGCGGGAGCTACAATGAGCAGTTCTTC. Protein sequence: CAWSQTSGSYNEQFF.

The genes are TRBV5-6 and TRBJ2-7, with D possibly being TRBD2 (6 bases). Germline-derived CDR1 and CDR2 are SGHDT and YYEEEE. The CDR3 extends over 15 amino acids. The V gene lost 0 bases and the J gene lost 7 bases, with 17 bases spanning the gap. The CDR3 DNA reads TGTGCCAGCAGCTTGGCAAACCGGGGGTCTGGGGAGCAGTACTTC. This sequence encodes CASSLANRGSGEQYF.

The V call is TRBV12-5, the J call TRBJ2-2, with 9 nucleotides matching TRBD2. This CDR3 contains 16 residues. J was trimmed by 5 bases and V by 5 bases; bases with no gene match: 9. Looked up from germline, CDR1 is LGHNT and CDR2 is FRNRAP. CDR3 loop: CASGPPKAGGTGELFF. DNA for the CDR3: TGTGCTAGTGGTCCCCCCAAAGCGGGGGGTACCGGGGAGCTGTTTTTT.

The chain combines TRBV29-1 with TRBJ2-4; 7 bases are shared with TRBD1. Unmatched junction bases numbered 10, after V lost 0 bases and J lost 5 bases. The CDR3 loop spans 16 amino acids. Per the germline V gene, CDR1 is SQVTM and CDR2 is ANQGSEA. The CDR3 DNA sequence: TGCAGCGTTGAAGATATGAGCGAGGGGGCCCAAAACATTCAGTACTTC. Its translation is CSVEDMSEGAQNIQYF.

The gene calls are TRBV5-5 and TRBJ2-3, with D possibly TRBD2 on 7 matching bases. V shed 4 bases and J shed 0 bases, with 15 bases lying between them. This CDR3 contains 16 residues. In germline, CDR1 is SGHKS, CDR2 YYEKEE (reference sequence). CDR3 protein: CASSPRGGQSTDTQYF. CDR3 nucleotides: TGTGCCAGCAGCCCACGCGGGGGCCAGAGCACAGATACGCAGTATTTT.

The count of this clone is one. The V and J genes are TRBV15 and TRBJ2-7; 7 nucleotides align to TRBD1. Germline V lookup: CDR1 LNHNV, CDR2 YYDKDF (reference sequence). Germline trimming cut 2 bases from V and 0 bases from J; bases unmatched to any gene: 7. The CDR3 covers 16 residues. The CDR3 spells CATSRKGTEVSYEQYF. The CDR3 DNA follows: TGTGCCACCAGCAGAAAAGGGACAGAAGTCTCCTACGAGCAGTACTTC. The variable domain in full, completed from reference TRBV15 and TRBJ2-7, reads DAMVIQNPRYQVTQFGKPVTLSCSQTLNHNVMYWYQQKSSQAPKLLFHYYDKDFNNEADTPDNFQSRRPNTSFCFLDIRSPGLGDTAMYLCATSRKGTEVSYEQYFGPGTRLTVT.

The V and J genes are TRBV15 and TRBJ1-1, with D unclear. This CDR3 has 15 residues. CDR1 is LNHNV and CDR2 is YYDKDF in the germline V gene (reference sequence). Trimming cost V 7 bases and J 2 bases, with 17 bases left between them. In DNA form, the CDR3 reads TGTGCCACCAAGTCGGACCGGGGTGCAAACACTGAAGCTTTCTTT. This encodes CATKSDRGANTEAFF. Full variable domain (missing parts from reference TRBV15 and TRBJ1-1): DAMVIQNPRYQVTQFGKPVTLSCSQTLNHNVMYWYQQKSSQAPKLLFHYYDKDFNNEADTPDNFQSRRPNTSFCFLDIRSPGLGDTAMYLCATKSDRGANTEAFFGQGTRLTVV.

This chain links TRBV6-5 with TRBJ1-6, with 9 nucleotides matching TRBD1. Germline V gene data show CDR1 as MNHEY and CDR2 as SVGAGI. The CDR3 has 11 residues. Unmatched junction bases numbered 4, after V lost 6 bases and J lost 16 bases. The CDR3 loop is CASSGTGWLHF. The CDR3, as DNA: TGTGCCAGCAGCGGGACAGGGTGGCTCCACTTT.